Below, 24 T cell receptor beta chains from the same sample are listed, as sequenced in a study of regulatory T cells in long-lasting Graves disease. The time point here: persistent/refractory GD, antithyroid drugs over 5 years with positive TRAb. With RNA extracted from PBMCs as input, the TCR library was made. HTBI primers from iRepertoire and Arm-PCR of CDR3 regions yielded the TCR beta libraries. TCRdb processed the multiplex PCR reads anew with MiXCR; each CDR3 protein has one entry. The table records around 430,000 distinct CDR3 sequences, less than 25% of them present only once. Specimen: peripheral blood mononuclear cells (PBMCs), collected when the disease was refractory, from a patient treated with antithyroid drugs. The receptors derive from a female donor with Graves disease.

This clonotype was counted only a few times. The chain combines TRBV7-6 with TRBJ2-7; D gene uncertain. CDR3 length: 17 residues. V shed 0 bases and J shed 2 bases, with 17 bases lying between them. Germline loops: CDR1 SGHVS, CDR2 FNYEAQ. The CDR3 coding sequence is TGTGCCAGCAGCTTAGCTCAGCCGTTGGTTGGGCCCTACGAGCAGTACTTC. Translation gives CASSLAQPLVGPYEQYF.

This clonotype was counted between two and nine times. The rearrangement links TRBV10-1 to TRBJ1-5; a weak D match, TRBD1 (5 bases). V was trimmed by 10 bases and J by 7 bases, leaving 20 bases between them. Germline CDR1 WNHNN, CDR2 SYGVQD (reference sequence). The CDR3 is made up of 14 amino acids. In DNA, the CDR3 is TGCGCCACCTACCCATCGGGACTTTCGCAGCCCCAGCATTTT. Translation gives CATYPSGLSQPQHF.

As for this clonotype: Mismatch with germline at one junction end may stem from a read error. The gene calls are TRBV11-2 and TRBJ2-2; TRBD1 might be the D (6 bases). The germline CDR1 and CDR2 sequences are SGHAT and FQNNGV. There are 15 residues in the CDR3. In DNA, the CDR3 is TGTGCCAGCAACTTACTGACAGGGAACACCGGGGAGCTGTTTTTT. This codes for CASNLLTGNTGELFF.

This clonotype was found a few times. The rearrangement links TRBV5-1 to TRBJ1-1; D is undetermined. Germline V gene lookup returns CDR1 SGHRS and CDR2 YFSETQ. The CDR3 is 14 residues long. Deletions cut 0 bases from V and 1 base from J, with 7 bases between. The CDR3 spells CASSLESGNTEAFF. The CDR3 bases are TGCGCCAGCAGCTTGGAGTCGGGGAACACTGAAGCTTTCTTT.

This clonotype has a count of ten or more. The J gene is TRBJ2-5, the V gene TRBV7-3, with 8 bases identical to TRBD2. Germline V gene sequence: CDR1 SGHTA, CDR2 FQGTGA. This CDR3 contains 14 residues. With V trimmed by 5 bases and J by 5 bases, 7 bases remained unmatched. CDR3 protein: CASSLSGISETQYF. The CDR3 bases are TGTGCCAGCAGCCTTAGCGGGATATCGGAGACCCAGTACTTC.

The chain has TRBV7-8 and TRBJ2-5; D is perhaps TRBD1 or TRBD2 (6 bases each). The germline gives CDR1 SGHVS, CDR2 FQNEAQ. This CDR3 spans 19 amino acids. Trimming took off 5 bases at V and 0 bases at J, with 25 bases between the two ends. The chain's CDR3 is CASSPRRRGFSRNQETQYF. Here the CDR3 DNA reads TGTGCCAGCAGCCCCCGAAGGAGGGGGTTTTCGAGGAACCAAGAGACCCAGTACTTC. Filled out from reference TRBV7-8 and TRBJ2-5, the complete variable domain reads GAGVSQSPRYKVAKRGQDVALRCDPISGHVSLFWYQQALGQGPEFLTYFQNEAQLDKSGLPSDRFFAERPEGSVSTLKIQRTQQEDSAVYLCASSPRRRGFSRNQETQYFGPGTRLLVL.

The chain carries TRBV19 and TRBJ1-2; D uncertain. Germline V gene data show CDR1 as LNHDA and CDR2 as SQIVND (reference sequence). The ends were cut back, 3 bases at V and 6 bases at J, with 14 bases in the middle. The CDR3 has 14 amino acids. The DNA of the CDR3 is TGTGCCAGTAGTATTCCCGGGCAGATTCATGGCTACACCTTC. It is translated as CASSIPGQIHGYTF.

This chain links TRBV7-9 with TRBJ2-5; 12 positions agree with TRBD2. The CDR3 runs to 16 residues. Per germline, CDR1 SEHNR and CDR2 FQNEAQ (reference sequence). Trimming cost V 5 bases and J 2 bases; bases outside gene matches: 6. The CDR3 DNA sequence: TGTGCCAGCAGCGGGGGGACTAGCGGGTTTCAAGAGACCCAGTACTTC. This gives the protein CASSGGTSGFQETQYF.

The chain has TRBV7-9 and TRBJ2-4, with 7 bases identical to TRBD2. V gave up 0 bases and J gave up 8 bases; unmatched junction bases: 7. This CDR3 has 15 amino acids. CDR1 and CDR2 from the germline V gene are SEHNR and FQNEAQ (reference sequence). The CDR3 protein is CASSLAGRGRDIQYF. CDR3 DNA: TGTGCCAGCAGCTTAGCGGGGAGGGGCCGGGACATTCAGTACTTC.

The chain employs TRBV7-2 and TRBJ1-5, with 7 nucleotides matching TRBD1. Germline CDR1 and CDR2: SGHTA and FQGNSA. The CDR3 has 14 amino acids. V trimming: 1 base; J trimming: 8 bases; junction bases outside the gene matches: 5. The CDR3 nucleotides read TGTGCCAGCAGCTTAGTTTCGACAGGGAAGCCCCAGCATTTT. Encoded protein: CASSLVSTGKPQHF.

The gene calls are TRBV4-1 and TRBJ1-1, with 7 bases fitting TRBD1. J was trimmed by 7 bases and V by 5 bases; bases with no gene match: 7. CDR3 length equals 13 residues. Looked up from germline, CDR1 is MGHRA and CDR2 is YSYEKL. CDR3 sequence: CASSVRGDSEAFF. CDR3 sequence (DNA): TGCGCCAGCAGCGTGCGGGGGGACAGTGAAGCTTTCTTT.

This clonotype has a count of ten or more. The V and J genes are TRBV28 and TRBJ2-7, with 8 bases aligning to TRBD2. This CDR3 spans 16 amino acids. V trimming: 4 bases; J trimming: 3 bases; junction bases outside the gene matches: 11. Germline V CDR1 and CDR2: MDHEN, SYDVKM. CDR3 sequence (DNA): TGTGCCAGCAGTTCCCCCTCAGCGGGAGCCAACTACGAGCAGTACTTC. This sequence encodes CASSSPSAGANYEQYF. Filled out from reference TRBV28 and TRBJ2-7, the complete variable domain reads DVKVTQSSRYLVKRTGEKVFLECVQDMDHENMFWYRQDPGLGLRLIYFSYDVKMKEKGDIPEGYSVSREKKERFSLILESASTNQTSMYLCASSSPSAGANYEQYFGPGTRLTVT.

The rearrangement links TRBV6-5 to TRBJ1-6; no firm D call. Germline V gene lookup returns CDR1 MNHEY and CDR2 SVGAGI. The ends were cut back, 4 bases at V and 7 bases at J, with 8 bases in the middle. The CDR3 is 13 amino acids. The CDR3 protein is CASSLGLNSPLHF. The CDR3 nucleotides are TGTGCCAGCAGTTTGGGCCTCAATTCACCCCTCCACTTT.

This clonotype was seen a few times. The gene calls are TRBV30 and TRBJ1-5, with D perhaps TRBD1 (5 bases). Between the trimmed V and J ends, which lost 3 bases and 5 bases, there was a span of 20 bases. Germline CDR1 is GTSNPN and CDR2 is SVGIG (reference sequence). The CDR3 is made up of 16 amino acids. CDR3 sequence: CAWSAIEGQADQPQHF. CDR3 sequence (DNA): TGTGCCTGGAGCGCCATCGAGGGGCAGGCTGATCAGCCCCAGCATTTT. The whole variable domain, filled in from reference TRBV30 and TRBJ1-5, reads SQTIHQWPATLVQPVGSPLSLECTVEGTSNPNLYWYRQAAGRGLQLLFYSVGIGQISSEVPQNLSASRPQDRQFILSSKKLLLSDSGFYLCAWSAIEGQADQPQHFGDGTRLSIL.

Ten or more counts support this clonotype. The V call is TRBV6-1, the J call TRBJ1-1; D is possibly TRBD1 (6 bases). The germline gives CDR1 MNHNS, CDR2 SASEGT. V dropped 5 bases and J dropped 3 bases, with 13 bases sitting between them. This CDR3 contains 14 residues. The CDR3 DNA is TGTGCCAGCAGTCTAACAGGGAAGGACACTGAAGCTTTCTTT. Translated: CASSLTGKDTEAFF.

The table lists this clonotype with many counts. J is TRBJ1-1 and V is TRBV20-1; D not resolved. The CDR3 spans 12 residues. The germline CDR1 and CDR2 sequences are DFQATT and SNEGSKA (reference sequence). The V and J ends lost 0 bases and 1 base respectively, with 3 bases between them. CDR3 loop: CSARDGNTEAFF. CDR3 sequence (DNA): TGCAGTGCTAGAGACGGGAACACTGAAGCTTTCTTT.

A few counts support this clonotype. This clone may be a read error of a much larger clone one base away. The rearrangement links TRBV19 to TRBJ1-5; D ambiguous. Germline V CDR1 and CDR2: LNHDA, SQIVND (reference sequence). V was pared by 7 bases and J by 0 bases, with 7 bases between. The CDR3 length is 13 residues. The CDR3 is CASNSYSNQPQHF. The CDR3 coding sequence is TGTGCCAGTAATAGCTATAGCAATCAGCCCCAGCATTTT.

This clonotype was picked up many times. V gene TRBV12-3 or TRBV12-4 combines with J gene TRBJ2-7; 7 bases are a match to TRBD1. This CDR3 comprises 13 residues. Trimming removed 7 bases from V and 5 bases from J; junction bases left unmatched: 8. Here the CDR3 reads CASTPGTVNEQYF. CDR3 DNA: TGTGCCAGCACCCCTGGGACAGTCAACGAGCAGTACTTC.

This clonotype came up a few times. The genes are TRBV5-5 and TRBJ1-1; D possibly corresponds to TRBD1 (5 bases). CDR1 SGHKS and CDR2 YYEKEE come from the germline V gene (reference sequence). Trimming removed 4 bases at V and 7 bases at J, with 11 bases between. This CDR3 has 12 amino acids. The CDR3 DNA sequence: TGTGCCAGCAGCGTGGATAGGGGTGAAGCTTTCTTT. Its protein product is CASSVDRGEAFF.

A few counts support this clonotype. V is TRBV9 and J is TRBJ2-2; 9 bases are a match to TRBD1. CDR1 is SGDLS and CDR2 is YYNGEE in the germline V gene. The CDR3 has 17 residues. Losses at the gene ends were 0 bases for V and 2 bases for J; bases not matched to a gene: 5. CDR3 in amino acids: CASSVVRTGVNTGELFF. CDR3 nucleotide sequence: TGTGCCAGCAGCGTAGTTCGGACAGGGGTCAACACCGGGGAGCTGTTTTTT.

This clonotype appeared a few times. This sequence joins TRBV10-3 and TRBJ2-7; a possible D gene is TRBD2 (6 bases). The germline V gene encodes CDR1 ENHRY and CDR2 SYGVKD. V was pared by 6 bases and J by 7 bases, with 16 bases between. The CDR3 extends over 13 amino acids. The CDR3 sequence: CAISHGTEAEQYF. The CDR3 coding sequence is TGTGCCATCAGCCACGGGACTGAGGCGGAGCAGTACTTC.

This chain joins TRBV7-9 and TRBJ2-7, with no clear D. The CDR3 consists of 15 residues. The germline gives CDR1 SEHNR, CDR2 FQNEAQ (reference sequence). Trimming removed 6 bases at V and 2 bases at J, with 17 bases between. CDR3 coding DNA: TGTGCCAGCAGTGCCTGGGTGGCCAAACCCTACGAGCAGTACTTC. It codes for CASSAWVAKPYEQYF.

V and J are TRBV5-1 and TRBJ1-6; D remains ambiguous. V was cut by 4 bases and J by 4 bases, with 15 bases left in between. This CDR3 has 16 amino acids. CDR1 and CDR2 from the germline V gene are SGHRS and YFSETQ. The CDR3 nucleotides read TGCGCCAGCAGCCCGACCGACGGGTCATATAATTCACCCCTCCACTTT. Protein product: CASSPTDGSYNSPLHF.

The table lists this clonotype with a few counts. The chain links TRBV7-2 to TRBJ1-2; a possible D gene is TRBD1 (5 bases). Germline V gives CDR1 SGHTA, CDR2 FQGNSA. The CDR3 has 16 amino acids. Between the trimmed V and J ends, which lost 1 base and 4 bases, there was a span of 16 bases. CDR3 region: CASSLGGPGRGYGYTF. DNA for the CDR3: TGTGCCAGCAGCTTAGGGGGTCCGGGGCGGGGCTATGGCTACACCTTC. Combining the CDR3 with reference TRBV7-2 and TRBJ1-2 gives the whole variable domain GAGVSQSPSNKVTEKGKDVELRCDPISGHTALYWYRQSLGQGLEFLIYFQGNSAPDKSGLPSDRFSAERTGGSVSTLTIQRTQQEDSAVYLCASSLGGPGRGYGYTFGSGTRLTVV.